In its sample, the clone carrying this TCR beta chain was seen a few times. The antigen remains undetermined. The 5'RACE method, run with constant-segment primers, produced TCR alpha and TCR beta cDNA libraries (carrying sample barcodes and UMIs). TCRdb called the 5' RACE reads again in MiXCR, with one record for every CDR3 protein. The table has about 410,000 distinct CDR3 sequences, more than 20% seen once. The CDR3 is 13 residues long. J gave up 9 bases and V 6 bases, and 9 bases lay outside the gene matches. CDR1 is MNHEY and CDR2 is SVGAGI in the germline V gene. These data come from a study of T-cell memory formation after mild COVID-19. Turning to the study itself: Clusters of TCRs were largely donor specific. Study-wide points: CD4+ bias marked clones expanding day 15 to 37, unlike balanced contracting clones. The pre-infection memory compartment contained some responding clones, suggesting cross-reactive memory joined.

This clonotype was sampled from an adult woman who had mild COVID-19 (a few samples of this study predate the infection). Cell type and time point are not known. Sequencing was done on a sample of PBMCs or a T cell subset sorted from them (not recorded which). The chain joins TRBV6-5 to TRBJ1-2; 8 nucleotides align to TRBD1. This CDR3 reads CASSRDGQGRYTF. In nucleotides, the CDR3 is TGTGCCAGCAGCCGGGATGGACAGGGACGCTACACCTTC.